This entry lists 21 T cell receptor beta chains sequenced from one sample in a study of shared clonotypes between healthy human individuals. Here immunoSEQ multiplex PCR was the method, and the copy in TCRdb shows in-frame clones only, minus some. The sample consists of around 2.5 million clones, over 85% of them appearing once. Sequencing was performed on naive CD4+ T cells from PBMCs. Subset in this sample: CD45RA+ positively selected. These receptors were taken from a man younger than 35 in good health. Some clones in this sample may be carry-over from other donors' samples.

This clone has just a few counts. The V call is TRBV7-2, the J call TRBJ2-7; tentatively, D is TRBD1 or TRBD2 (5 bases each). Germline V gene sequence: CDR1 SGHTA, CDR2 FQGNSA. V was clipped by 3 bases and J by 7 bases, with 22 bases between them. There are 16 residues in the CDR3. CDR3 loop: CASSFVRGTPSGEQYF. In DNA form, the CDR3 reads TGTGCCAGCAGCTTTGTCAGAGGGACCCCGTCCGGTGAGCAGTACTTC.

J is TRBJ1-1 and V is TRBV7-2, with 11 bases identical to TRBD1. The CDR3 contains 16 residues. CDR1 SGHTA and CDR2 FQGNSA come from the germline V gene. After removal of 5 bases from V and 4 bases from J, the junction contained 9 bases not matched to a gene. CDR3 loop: CASSTGTGGIRTEAFF. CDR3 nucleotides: TGTGCCAGCAGCACGGGGACAGGGGGTATTCGCACTGAAGCTTTCTTT.

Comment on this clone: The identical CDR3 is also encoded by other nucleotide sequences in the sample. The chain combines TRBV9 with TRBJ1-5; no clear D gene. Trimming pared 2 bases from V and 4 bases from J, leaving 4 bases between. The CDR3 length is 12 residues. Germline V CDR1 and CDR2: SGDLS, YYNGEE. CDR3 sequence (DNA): TGTGCCAGCAGCGTCGGAAATCAGCCCCAGCATTTT. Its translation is CASSVGNQPQHF.

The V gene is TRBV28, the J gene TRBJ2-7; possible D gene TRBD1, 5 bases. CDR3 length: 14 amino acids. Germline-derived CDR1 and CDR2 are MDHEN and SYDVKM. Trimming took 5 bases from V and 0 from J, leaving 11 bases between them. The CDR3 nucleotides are TGTGCCAGCAGTCCGACAGTCCTCTCCTACGAGCAGTACTTC. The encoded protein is CASSPTVLSYEQYF.

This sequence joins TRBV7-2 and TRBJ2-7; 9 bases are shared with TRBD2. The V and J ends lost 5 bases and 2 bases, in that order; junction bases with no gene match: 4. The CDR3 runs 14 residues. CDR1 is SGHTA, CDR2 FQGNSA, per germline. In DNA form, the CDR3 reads TGTGCCAGCAGCAGACTAGCGGCTACCTACGAGCAGTACTTC. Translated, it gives CASSRLAATYEQYF.

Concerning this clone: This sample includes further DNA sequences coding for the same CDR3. The CDR3 coding sequence is TGTGCCAGCAGTGAAGACAGCCAAGAGACCCAGTACTTC. This codes for CASSEDSQETQYF. The J gene is TRBJ2-5, the V gene TRBV2; D remains ambiguous. The V gene's germline CDR1 is SNHLY and CDR2 FYNNEI. The CDR3 is made up of 13 amino acids. The V gene lost 1 base and the J gene lost 1 base, with 4 bases spanning the gap. The entire variable domain, with the rest obtained from reference TRBV2 and TRBJ2-5, is as follows: EPEVTQTPSHQVTQMGQEVILRCVPISNHLYFYWYRQILGQKVEFLVSFYNNEISEKSEIFDDQFSVERPDGSNFTLKIRSTKLEDSAMYFCASSEDSQETQYFGPGTRLLVL.

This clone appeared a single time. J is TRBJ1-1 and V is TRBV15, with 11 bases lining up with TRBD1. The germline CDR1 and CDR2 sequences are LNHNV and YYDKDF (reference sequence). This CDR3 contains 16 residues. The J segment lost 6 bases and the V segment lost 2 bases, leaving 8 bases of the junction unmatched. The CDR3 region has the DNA TGTGCCACCAGCAGAACCGGCCCGGGACAGGGGGCTGAAGCTTTCTTT. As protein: CATSRTGPGQGAEAFF.

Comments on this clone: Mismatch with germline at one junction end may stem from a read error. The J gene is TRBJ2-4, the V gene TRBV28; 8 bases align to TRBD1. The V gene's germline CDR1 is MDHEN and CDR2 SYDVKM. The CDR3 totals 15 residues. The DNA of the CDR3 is TGTGCCAGCAGTTGGACGACAGGGGCCAGAAACATTCAGTACTTC. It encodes CASSWTTGARNIQYF.

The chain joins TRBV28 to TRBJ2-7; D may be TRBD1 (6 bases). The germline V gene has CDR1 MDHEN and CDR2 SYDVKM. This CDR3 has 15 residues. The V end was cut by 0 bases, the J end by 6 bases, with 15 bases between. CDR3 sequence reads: CASSLWGAGTGEQYF. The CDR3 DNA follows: TGTGCCAGCAGTTTATGGGGGGCGGGTACGGGCGAGCAGTACTTC.

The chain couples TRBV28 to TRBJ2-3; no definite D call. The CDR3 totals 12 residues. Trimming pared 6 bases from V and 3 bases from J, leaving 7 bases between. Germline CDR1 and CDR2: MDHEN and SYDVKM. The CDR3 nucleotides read TGTGCCAGCAGGGAACAAACAGATACGCAGTATTTT. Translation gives CASREQTDTQYF. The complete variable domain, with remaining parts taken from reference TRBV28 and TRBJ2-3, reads DVKVTQSSRYLVKRTGEKVFLECVQDMDHENMFWYRQDPGLGLRLIYFSYDVKMKEKGDIPEGYSVSREKKERFSLILESASTNQTSMYLCASREQTDTQYFGPGTRLTVL.

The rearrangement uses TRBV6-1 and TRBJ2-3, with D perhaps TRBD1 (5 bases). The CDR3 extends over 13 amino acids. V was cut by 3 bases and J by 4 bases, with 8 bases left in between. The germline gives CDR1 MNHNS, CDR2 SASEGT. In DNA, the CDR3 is TGTGCCAGCAGTGACAGGGTGGCAGATACGCAGTATTTT. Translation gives CASSDRVADTQYF.

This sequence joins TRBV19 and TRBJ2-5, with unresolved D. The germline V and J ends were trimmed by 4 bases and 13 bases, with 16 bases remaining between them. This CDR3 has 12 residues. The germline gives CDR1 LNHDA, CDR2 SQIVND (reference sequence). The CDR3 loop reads CASSTAGSSRYF. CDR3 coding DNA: TGTGCCAGTAGTACCGCCGGGTCCTCCCGGTACTTC.

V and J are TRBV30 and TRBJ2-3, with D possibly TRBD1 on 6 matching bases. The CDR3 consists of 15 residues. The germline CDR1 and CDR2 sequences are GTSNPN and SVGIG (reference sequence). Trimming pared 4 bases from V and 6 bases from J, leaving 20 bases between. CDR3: CAWKRPGVTRDTQYF. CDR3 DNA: TGTGCCTGGAAGAGACCAGGGGTAACTCGGGATACGCAGTATTTT.

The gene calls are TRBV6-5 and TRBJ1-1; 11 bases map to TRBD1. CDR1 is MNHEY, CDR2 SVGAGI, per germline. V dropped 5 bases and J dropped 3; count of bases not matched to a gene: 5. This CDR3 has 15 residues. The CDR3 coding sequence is TGTGCCAGCAGTCTTTGGGGACAGGGGGACACTGAAGCTTTCTTT. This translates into CASSLWGQGDTEAFF.

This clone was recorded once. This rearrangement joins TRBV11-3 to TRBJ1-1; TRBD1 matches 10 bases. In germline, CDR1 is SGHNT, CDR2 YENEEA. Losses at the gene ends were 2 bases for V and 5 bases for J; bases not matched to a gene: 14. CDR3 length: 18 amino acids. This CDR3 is CASSLRLLAGTGETEAFF. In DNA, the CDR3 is TGTGCCAGCAGCTTACGCCTTCTCGCTGGGACAGGGGAAACTGAAGCTTTCTTT.

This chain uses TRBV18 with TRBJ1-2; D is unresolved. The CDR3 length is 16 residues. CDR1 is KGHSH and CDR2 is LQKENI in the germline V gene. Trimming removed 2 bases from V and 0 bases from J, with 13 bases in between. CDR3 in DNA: TGTGCCAGCTCACCAAGCGGACGGTTAGCTAACTATGGCTACACCTTC. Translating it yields CASSPSGRLANYGYTF.

The CDR3 DNA reads as TGTGCCAGCAGCACACCCGAGGGGGGCACAGATACGCAGTATTTT. As protein: CASSTPEGGTDTQYF. V usage is TRBV7-9 and J usage is TRBJ2-3; perhaps TRBD1 as D (6 bases). From germline, CDR1 is SEHNR and CDR2 FQNEAQ (reference sequence). The CDR3 extends over 15 amino acids. The V and J ends lost 5 bases and 1 base respectively, with 13 bases between them.

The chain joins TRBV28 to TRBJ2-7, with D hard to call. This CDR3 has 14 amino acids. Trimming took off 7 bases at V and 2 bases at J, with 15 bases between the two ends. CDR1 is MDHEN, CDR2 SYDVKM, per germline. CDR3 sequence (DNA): TGTGCCAGCAATCGTTACCGAGGTGCCTACGAGCAGTACTTC. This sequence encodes CASNRYRGAYEQYF. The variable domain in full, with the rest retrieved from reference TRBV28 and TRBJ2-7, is DVKVTQSSRYLVKRTGEKVFLECVQDMDHENMFWYRQDPGLGLRLIYFSYDVKMKEKGDIPEGYSVSREKKERFSLILESASTNQTSMYLCASNRYRGAYEQYFGPGTRLTVT.

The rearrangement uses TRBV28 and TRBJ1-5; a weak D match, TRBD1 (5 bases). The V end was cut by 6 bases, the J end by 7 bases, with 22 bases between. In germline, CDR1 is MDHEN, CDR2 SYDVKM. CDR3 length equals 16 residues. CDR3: CASSLELRGRDQPQHF. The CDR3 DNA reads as TGTGCCAGCAGCCTTGAGCTCCGGGGCAGAGACCAGCCCCAGCATTTT.

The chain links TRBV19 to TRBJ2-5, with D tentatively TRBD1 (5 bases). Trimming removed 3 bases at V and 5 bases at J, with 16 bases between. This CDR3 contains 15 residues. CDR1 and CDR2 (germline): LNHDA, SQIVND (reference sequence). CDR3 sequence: CASSIRRQPGETQYF. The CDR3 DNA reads TGTGCCAGTAGTATTCGGCGACAGCCCGGGGAGACCCAGTACTTC.

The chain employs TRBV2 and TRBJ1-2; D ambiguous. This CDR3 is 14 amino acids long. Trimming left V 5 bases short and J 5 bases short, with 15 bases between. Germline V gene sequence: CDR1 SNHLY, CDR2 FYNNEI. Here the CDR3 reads CASSQRAQSYGYTF. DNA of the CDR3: TGTGCCAGCAGTCAAAGGGCACAGTCATATGGCTACACCTTC.